Presented here are 12 T cell receptor beta chains from one specimen sequenced in a study of blood T cell repertoires in COVID-19. TCRdb's copy holds only in-frame clones and misses some; the assay was immunoSEQ multiplex PCR. Here the sample spans 130,000 to 150,000 clones, 85% to 90% being singletons. Material: peripheral blood. These receptors all stem from a woman aged 40 to 50 with acute or convalescent COVID-19.

The CDR3 is CASSQSRGYGYTF. CDR3 DNA: TGTGCCAGCAGCCAATCCAGGGGCTATGGCTACACCTTC. The chain has TRBV14 and TRBJ1-2, with D perhaps matching TRBD1 (6 bases). V shed 2 bases and J shed 4 bases, with 8 bases lying between them. From germline, CDR1 is SGHDN and CDR2 FVKESK. The CDR3 sequence is 13 residues long.

This rearrangement joins TRBV3-1 (or the pseudogene TRBV3-2) to TRBJ2-1, with TRBD2 as a possible D gene (5 bases). CDR3 size: 17 residues. The germline CDR1 and CDR2 sequences are LGHDT and YNNKEL (reference sequence). Deletions cut 0 bases from V and 10 bases from J, with 22 bases between. The CDR3 DNA reads TGTGCCAGCAGCCAAGAGGGCCGGGATCACAGTTCACCCGAGCAGTTCTTC. Protein: CASSQEGRDHSSPEQFF.

The V call is TRBV2, the J call TRBJ2-1, with 10 bases aligning to TRBD2. With V trimmed by 2 bases and J by 4 bases, 2 bases remained unmatched. Germline loops: CDR1 SNHLY, CDR2 FYNNEI. The CDR3 loop spans 15 amino acids. The CDR3 here is CASSESGGGYNEQFF. Here the CDR3 DNA reads TGTGCCAGCAGTGAAAGCGGGGGGGGTTACAATGAGCAGTTCTTC.

This chain connects TRBV18 to TRBJ2-2; maybe TRBD2 (5 bases). Germline loops: CDR1 KGHSH, CDR2 LQKENI. Trimming took 2 bases from V and 0 from J, leaving 10 bases between them. The CDR3 covers 16 residues. CDR3: CASSPMEVANTGELFF. Written as DNA, the CDR3 is TGTGCCAGCTCACCAATGGAGGTCGCGAACACCGGGGAGCTGTTTTTT.

The chain combines TRBV5-4 with TRBJ1-1, with TRBD1 as a possible D gene (5 bases). CDR1 is SGHNT and CDR2 is YYREEE in the germline V gene (reference sequence). V lost 3 bases, J lost 4 bases, and 7 bases lay in between. The CDR3 sequence is 12 residues long. As DNA, the CDR3 is TGTGCCAGCAGCTGGGGGGGCACTGAAGCTTTCTTT. It is translated as CASSWGGTEAFF.

The V call is TRBV19, the J call TRBJ1-1; no reliable D call. The length of the CDR3 is 12 residues. Trimming took off 7 bases at V and 4 bases at J, with 10 bases between the two ends. Germline loops: CDR1 LNHDA, CDR2 SQIVND (reference sequence). The CDR3 region has the DNA TGTGCCAGTAAGGGAGTCACCACTGAAGCTTTCTTT. Translation gives CASKGVTTEAFF.

The chain uses TRBV7-2 and TRBJ2-2; 7 bases match TRBD2. The length of the CDR3 is 17 residues. V was pared by 2 bases and J by 1 base, with 7 bases of the junction left unmatched. Germline CDR1 SGHTA, CDR2 FQGNSA. DNA of the CDR3: TGTGCCAGCAGCTTATCGGCGGGGAGGGGGAACACCGGGGAGCTGTTTTTT. The encoded protein is CASSLSAGRGNTGELFF.

The chain employs TRBV2 and TRBJ2-5; D is perhaps TRBD2 (5 bases). The CDR3 runs 15 residues. Germline-derived CDR1 and CDR2 are SNHLY and FYNNEI. Trimming pared 6 bases from V and 2 bases from J, leaving 16 bases between. CDR3 nucleotide sequence: TGTGCCAGCAGGAGGGATCGGCTATCACAAGAGACCCAGTACTTC. This translates into CASRRDRLSQETQYF.

The CDR3 bases are TGTGCCAGCAGACTTAGCGGGGGGCGCACCTACGAGCAGTACTTC. It is translated as CASRLSGGRTYEQYF. V and J are TRBV7-9 and TRBJ2-7, with 10 nucleotides matching TRBD2. The CDR3 runs to 15 residues. Unmatched junction bases numbered 7, after V lost 6 bases and J lost 2 bases. Germline assignment: CDR1 SEHNR and CDR2 FQNEAQ (reference sequence).

The chain has TRBV3-1 (or the pseudogene TRBV3-2) and TRBJ2-5; 7 nucleotides line up with TRBD2. The CDR3 covers 15 residues. Germline CDR1 is LGHDT and CDR2 is YNNKEL (reference sequence). The V segment lost 4 bases and the J segment 5 bases; nucleotides outside the gene matches: 10. The CDR3 DNA follows: TGTGCCAGCAGCCTCCAGAAGCGGGGAGTGGAGACCCAGTACTTC. Protein: CASSLQKRGVETQYF.

This sequence joins TRBV15 and TRBJ2-7, with TRBD2 as a possible D gene (6 bases). Germline assignment: CDR1 LNHNV and CDR2 YYDKDF (reference sequence). The CDR3 has 14 amino acids. Trimming pared 5 bases from V and 0 bases from J, leaving 11 bases between. CDR3 coding DNA: TGTGCCACCAGCGGTCTCGGGAGCTCCTACGAGCAGTACTTC. Its translation is CATSGLGSSYEQYF.

This clone was detected many times. The chain employs TRBV5-4 and TRBJ2-5, with D maybe TRBD2 (5 bases). The CDR3 runs to 15 residues. V lost 10 bases and J 5 bases, leaving 24 bases between the germline ends. CDR1 SGHNT and CDR2 YYREEE come from the germline V gene (reference sequence). CDR3 region: CASTRGRALGETQYF. The CDR3 nucleotides read TGTGCCTCGACCCGGGGTAGGGCCCTAGGGGAGACCCAGTACTTC.